Here is one T cell receptor (beta chain) with its context. The sample is drawn from a study of blood T cell repertoires in COVID-19. About the study: Some COVID-19 samples were acute and others convalescent; all came from the United States, Italy and Spain.

The repertoire was sequenced with immunoSEQ multiplex PCR; TCRdb's copy has only in-frame clones and lacks some. The sample holds 25,000 to 30,000 clones, 85% to 90% seen once. Looked up from germline, CDR1 is MNHEY and CDR2 is SMNVEV (reference sequence). The V segment lost 3 bases and the J segment 2 bases; nucleotides outside the gene matches: 4. The CDR3 is 15 amino acids. The sequence derives from a human donor in a cohort sampled during active COVID-19. The V call is TRBV27, the J call TRBJ2-1; 7 bases are shared with TRBD2. Sequences were obtained from peripheral blood. CDR3 in DNA: TGTGCCAGCAGTTTGAGTCGGGAGGCCTACAATGAGCAGTTCTTC. It translates to CASSLSREAYNEQFF.